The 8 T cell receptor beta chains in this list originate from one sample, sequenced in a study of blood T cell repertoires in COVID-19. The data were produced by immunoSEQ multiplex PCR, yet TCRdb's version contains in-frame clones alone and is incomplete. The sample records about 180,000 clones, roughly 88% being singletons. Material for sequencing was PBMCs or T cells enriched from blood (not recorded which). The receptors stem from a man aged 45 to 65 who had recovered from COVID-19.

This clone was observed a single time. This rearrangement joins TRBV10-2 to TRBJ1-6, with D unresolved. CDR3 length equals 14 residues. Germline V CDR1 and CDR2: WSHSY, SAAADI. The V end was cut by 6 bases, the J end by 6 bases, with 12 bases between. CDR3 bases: TGCGCCAGCAGAAGGGTGGAGGGTAATTCACCCCTCCACTTT. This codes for CASRRVEGNSPLHF.

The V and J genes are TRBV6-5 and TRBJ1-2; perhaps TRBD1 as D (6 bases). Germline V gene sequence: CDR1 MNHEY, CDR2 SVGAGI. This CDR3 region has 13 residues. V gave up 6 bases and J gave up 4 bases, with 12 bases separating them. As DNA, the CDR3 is TGTGCCAGCAGCGGGACACCGAGCTATGGCTACACCTTC. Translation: CASSGTPSYGYTF.

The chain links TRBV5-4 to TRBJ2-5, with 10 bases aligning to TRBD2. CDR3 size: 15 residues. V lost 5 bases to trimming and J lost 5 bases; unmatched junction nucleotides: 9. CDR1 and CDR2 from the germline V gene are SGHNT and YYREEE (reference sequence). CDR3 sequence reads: CASRESGGAYETQYF. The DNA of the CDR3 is TGTGCCAGCAGGGAAAGCGGGGGGGCTTATGAGACCCAGTACTTC.

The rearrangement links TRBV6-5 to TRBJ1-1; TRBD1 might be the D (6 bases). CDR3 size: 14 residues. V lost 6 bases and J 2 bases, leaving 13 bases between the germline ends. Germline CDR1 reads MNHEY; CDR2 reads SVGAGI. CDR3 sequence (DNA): TGTGCCAGCAGCGGGCATGGGGGCAACACTGAAGCTTTCTTT. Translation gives CASSGHGGNTEAFF.

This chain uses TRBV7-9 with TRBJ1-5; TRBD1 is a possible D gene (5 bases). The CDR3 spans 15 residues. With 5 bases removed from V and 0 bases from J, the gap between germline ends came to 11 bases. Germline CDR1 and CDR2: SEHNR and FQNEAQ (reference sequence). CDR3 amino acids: CASSPPGDSNQPQHF. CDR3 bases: TGTGCCAGCAGCCCCCCGGGGGATAGCAATCAGCCCCAGCATTTT. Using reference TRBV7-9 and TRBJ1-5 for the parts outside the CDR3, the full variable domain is DTGVSQNPRHKITKRGQNVTFRCDPISEHNRLYWYRQTLGQGPEFLTYFQNEAQLEKSRLLSDRFSAERPKGSFSTLEIQRTEQGDSAMYLCASSPPGDSNQPQHFGDGTRLSIL.

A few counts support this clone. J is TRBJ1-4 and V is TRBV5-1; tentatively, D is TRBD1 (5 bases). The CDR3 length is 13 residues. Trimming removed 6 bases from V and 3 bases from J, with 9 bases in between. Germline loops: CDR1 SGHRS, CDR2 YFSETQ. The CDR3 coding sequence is TGCGCCAGCAACGGACACCCTAATGAAAAACTGTTTTTT. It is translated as CASNGHPNEKLFF.

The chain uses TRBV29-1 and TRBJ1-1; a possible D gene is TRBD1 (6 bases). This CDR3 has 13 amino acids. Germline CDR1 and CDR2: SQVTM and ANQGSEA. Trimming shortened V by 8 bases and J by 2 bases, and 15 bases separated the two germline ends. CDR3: CSTLGQSNTEAFF. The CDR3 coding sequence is TGCAGCACCCTAGGACAGAGCAACACTGAAGCTTTCTTT.

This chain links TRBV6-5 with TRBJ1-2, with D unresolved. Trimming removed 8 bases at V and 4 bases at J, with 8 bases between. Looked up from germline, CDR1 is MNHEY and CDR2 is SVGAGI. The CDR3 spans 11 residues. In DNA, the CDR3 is TGTGCCAGCGAGAGTGGCTATGGCTACACCTTC. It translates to CASESGYGYTF.